The 19 T cell receptor beta chains below come from one sample, sequenced in a study of control samples from healthy donors and cancer patients. Generated by immunoSEQ multiplex PCR, the TCRdb table keeps only in-frame clones and is missing some. The table shows over 150,000 clones, with 90% occurring only once. The sample consisted of blood. Receptor source: a woman in her forties or fifties in good health.

This clone has more than one count but fewer than ten. V usage is TRBV6-5 and J usage is TRBJ2-3; D may match TRBD1 or TRBD2 (7 bases each). The V gene lost 8 bases and the J gene lost 3 bases, with 18 bases spanning the gap. CDR3 length: 15 residues. Per the germline V gene, CDR1 is MNHEY and CDR2 is SVGAGI. The CDR3 spells CASARGGTKTDTQYF. In nucleotides, the CDR3 is TGTGCCAGCGCCAGGGGGGGCACCAAGACAGATACGCAGTATTTT.

The rearrangement links TRBV5-1 to TRBJ1-1; D uncertain. Trimming left V 4 bases short and J 3 bases short, with 10 bases between. CDR1 and CDR2 (germline): SGHRS, YFSETQ. This CDR3 contains 13 residues. This chain's CDR3 is CASSLEIHTEAFF. In DNA form, the CDR3 reads TGCGCCAGCAGCCTGGAAATCCACACTGAAGCTTTCTTT.

The chain combines TRBV10-3 with TRBJ1-1; 7 bases fit TRBD1. The junction had 6 bases not matched to a gene; V was cut back by 0 bases and J by 8 bases. CDR1 is ENHRY and CDR2 is SYGVKD in the germline V gene. The CDR3 totals 14 residues. CDR3 residues: CAISESTAGGEAFF. The CDR3 DNA is TGTGCCATCAGTGAGTCGACGGCAGGGGGAGAAGCTTTCTTT.

Note on this clone: This sample also contains other DNA sequences that code for the same CDR3. CDR3 region: CASSLERGAGSFTDTQYF. DNA of the CDR3: TGTGCCAGCAGCTTAGAGAGGGGGGCGGGGAGCTTCACAGATACGCAGTATTTT. J is TRBJ2-3 and V is TRBV11-2; D tentatively reads TRBD1 or TRBD2 (6 bases each). Between the trimmed V and J ends, which lost 0 bases and 2 bases, there was a span of 18 bases. Germline CDR1 reads SGHAT; CDR2 reads FQNNGV. This CDR3 comprises 18 residues.

This chain uses TRBV29-1 with TRBJ2-2; 10 positions agree with TRBD1. The V gene end was trimmed by 7 bases and the J gene end by 6 bases; junction bases not matched to a gene: 5. Germline lookup yields CDR1 SQVTM and CDR2 ANQGSEA. The CDR3 extends over 13 amino acids. This CDR3 is CSGRDRGPGELFF. Written as DNA, the CDR3 is TGCAGCGGTAGGGACAGGGGACCCGGGGAGCTGTTTTTT.

The chain combines TRBV7-2 with TRBJ2-1; 14 bases agree with TRBD2. The V and J ends lost 4 bases and 0 bases, in that order; junction bases with no gene match: 2. The CDR3 runs to 17 residues. CDR1 is SGHTA, CDR2 FQGNSA, per germline. The CDR3 DNA reads TGTGCCAGCAGCTGGACTAGCGGGAGGCCCTCCTACAATGAGCAGTTCTTC. This encodes CASSWTSGRPSYNEQFF.

The genes are TRBV10-3 and TRBJ2-7; weak D call: TRBD2 (5 bases). The ends were cut back, 10 bases at V and 6 bases at J, with 25 bases in the middle. This CDR3 comprises 15 residues. Germline V gene sequence: CDR1 ENHRY, CDR2 SYGVKD. The CDR3 spells CATLGFGDLLSEQYF. The CDR3 coding sequence is TGTGCCACCCTGGGCTTCGGGGATCTTCTCTCCGAGCAGTACTTC.

V is TRBV29-1 and J is TRBJ1-1, with D unresolved. The V end was cut by 0 bases, the J end by 1 base, with 12 bases between. The CDR3 covers 15 residues. Germline CDR1 SQVTM, CDR2 ANQGSEA. In nucleotides, the CDR3 is TGCAGCGTTGAAGAATGGAAGGGCCGGAACACTGAAGCTTTCTTT. This translates into CSVEEWKGRNTEAFF.

The chain combines TRBV5-1 with TRBJ1-2, with 8 nucleotides matching TRBD1. Germline CDR1 and CDR2: SGHRS and YFSETQ. The CDR3 spans 14 residues. Trimming took 6 bases from V and 6 from J; bases not matched to a gene: 10. The DNA for the CDR3 is TGCGCCAGCAACCCGACCGGGACAGGAGATGGCTACACCTTC. Translated: CASNPTGTGDGYTF.

The chain has TRBV11-2 and TRBJ2-3; 7 nucleotides align to TRBD1. The germline V gene encodes CDR1 SGHAT and CDR2 FQNNGV. CDR3 length: 14 amino acids. The trim removed 5 bases at V and 1 base at J, leaving 3 bases unmatched. The CDR3 nucleotides are TGTGCCAGCAGCACCGGACAGGGCACAGATACGCAGTATTTT. Its translation is CASSTGQGTDTQYF.

V gene TRBV3-1 (or the pseudogene TRBV3-2) combines with J gene TRBJ2-1, with TRBD2 matching over 10 bases. Trimming at V came to 5 bases and at J to 6 bases, leaving 7 bases not matched to a gene. In germline, CDR1 is LGHDT, CDR2 YNNKEL (reference sequence). The length of the CDR3 is 15 residues. The CDR3 loop reads CASSTRTSGINEQFF. In DNA, the CDR3 is TGTGCCAGCAGCACACGAACTAGCGGGATCAATGAGCAGTTCTTC.

V usage is TRBV4-3 and J usage is TRBJ1-2, with D tentatively TRBD1 (5 bases). CDR1 and CDR2 from the germline V gene are LGHNA and YSLEER. This CDR3 is built from 19 residues. V lost 1 base and J lost 4, with 25 bases in between. The DNA for the CDR3 is TGCGCCAGCAGCCAAGCCCTCCCGGAAGGGGTGACAAGACCCTATGGCTACACCTTC. Amino acid sequence: CASSQALPEGVTRPYGYTF.

This clone was counted once. The V and J genes are TRBV28 and TRBJ1-5; D unresolved. Germline values: CDR1 MDHEN, CDR2 SYDVKM. Trimming pared 4 bases from V and 3 bases from J, leaving 10 bases between. The CDR3 is made up of 14 amino acids. The CDR3 bases are TGTGCCAGCAGTTCCACTGATTTCAATCAGCCCCAGCATTTT. Residues: CASSSTDFNQPQHF.

The V gene is TRBV23-1, the J gene TRBJ2-7; tentative D call: TRBD2 (5 bases). TRBV23-1 has ORF status, its function being uncertain. The CDR3 is made up of 15 amino acids. The germline V and J ends were trimmed by 4 bases and 6 bases, with 19 bases remaining between them. The CDR3 DNA follows: TGCGCCAGCAGTCGGGCCGTGAGGAGGTGTCGCGAGCAGTACTTC. The encoded protein is CASSRAVRRCREQYF.

The genes are TRBV7-2 and TRBJ2-5, with 7 bases matching TRBD1. Looked up from germline, CDR1 is SGHTA and CDR2 is FQGNSA. With V trimmed by 5 bases and J by 4 bases, 4 bases remained unmatched. The CDR3 runs 13 residues. The CDR3 here is CASSARQGETQYF. For the CDR3, the DNA is TGTGCCAGCAGCGCCCGACAGGGAGAGACCCAGTACTTC.

The chain uses TRBV5-1 and TRBJ1-2; D possibly corresponds to TRBD1 (6 bases). Germline CDR1 SGHRS, CDR2 YFSETQ. The CDR3 loop spans 14 amino acids. Deletions cut 4 bases from V and 2 bases from J, with 12 bases between. CDR3: CASSGNRANYGYTF. CDR3 DNA: TGCGCCAGCAGCGGAAACAGGGCAAACTATGGCTACACCTTC.

The chain employs TRBV5-4 and TRBJ2-2; possibly TRBD1 for D (6 bases). CDR1 SGHNT and CDR2 YYREEE come from the germline V gene (reference sequence). Trimming took 0 bases from V and 5 from J, leaving 11 bases between them. CDR3 size: 15 residues. CDR3 sequence reads: CASSLGGQRTGELFF. CDR3 DNA sequence: TGTGCCAGCAGCTTGGGGGGACAAAGAACCGGGGAGCTGTTTTTT.

On this clone itself: Mismatch with germline at one junction end may stem from a read error. CDR3: CASSLWWTGELFF. Here the CDR3 DNA reads TGTGCCAGCAGTCTATGGTGGACCGGGGAGCTGTTTTTT. The rearrangement links TRBV28 to TRBJ2-2; D gene unclear. CDR1 is MDHEN and CDR2 is SYDVKM in the germline V gene. The length of the CDR3 is 13 residues. Together with reference TRBV28 and TRBJ2-2, the CDR3 gives the full variable domain: DVKVTQSSRYLVKRTGEKVFLECVQDMDHENMFWYRQDPGLGLRLIYFSYDVKMKEKGDIPEGYSVSREKKERFSLILESASTNQTSMYLCASSLWWTGELFFGEGSRLTVL.

The chain employs TRBV6-1 and TRBJ1-5; no definite D call. This CDR3 spans 14 amino acids. Germline V gene sequence: CDR1 MNHNS, CDR2 SASEGT. The ends were cut back, 2 bases at V and 2 bases at J, with 7 bases in the middle. CDR3 DNA sequence: TGTGCCAGCAGTGAATGGGGTGGCAATCAGCCCCAGCATTTT. Amino acids: CASSEWGGNQPQHF.